The 21 T cell receptor beta chains below were found in one sample sequenced in a study of OX40 agonist ivuxolimab in advanced cancers. Libraries were prepared by immunoSEQ multiplex PCR; TCRdb keeps only in-frame clonotypes and omits some of them. The data hold about 58,000 clones, with approximately 88% observed a single time. The sample was CD4+ or CD8+ T cells sorted from blood, taken in a trial of the OX40 agonist ivuxolimab. Every receptor here comes from an adult with an advanced solid tumor such as melanoma, head and neck, liver or kidney cancer.

The chain combines TRBV18 with TRBJ1-2, with D possibly matching TRBD1 (5 bases). Germline lookup yields CDR1 KGHSH and CDR2 LQKENI. The V and J ends lost 3 bases and 0 bases respectively, with 11 bases between them. CDR3 length: 15 residues. This CDR3 reads CASSPGHAANYGYTF. The CDR3 DNA sequence: TGTGCCAGCTCACCCGGACACGCCGCTAACTATGGCTACACCTTC.

The V call is TRBV7-8, the J call TRBJ2-7; no firm D call. There are 14 residues in the CDR3. Germline-derived CDR1 and CDR2 are SGHVS and FQNEAQ. V lost 5 bases, J lost 1 base, and 12 bases lay in between. CDR3 coding DNA: TGTGCCAGCAGCCCCAGCTGGGTATCCTACGAGCAGTACTTC. Translated, it gives CASSPSWVSYEQYF.

V and J are TRBV2 and TRBJ1-5; D uncertain. The length of the CDR3 is 13 residues. V dropped 4 bases and J dropped 5 bases, with 9 bases sitting between them. From germline, CDR1 is SNHLY and CDR2 FYNNEI. DNA for the CDR3: TGTGCCAGCAGTGGCCCAGCTGATCAGCCCCAGCATTTT. It encodes CASSGPADQPQHF.

About this clone: Other DNA sequences in the sample encode the same CDR3. The rearrangement links TRBV7-2 to TRBJ2-3; D is perhaps TRBD2 (5 bases). CDR1 SGHTA and CDR2 FQGNSA come from the germline V gene. V was cut by 3 bases and J by 7 bases, with 17 bases left in between. CDR3 length: 15 amino acids. The DNA for the CDR3 is TGTGCCAGCAGCTTTGGCGGGTCGTTGGGAAATACGCAGTATTTT. Translating it yields CASSFGGSLGNTQYF. Full variable domain (missing parts from reference TRBV7-2 and TRBJ2-3): GAGVSQSPSNKVTEKGKDVELRCDPISGHTALYWYRQSLGQGLEFLIYFQGNSAPDKSGLPSDRFSAERTGGSVSTLTIQRTQQEDSAVYLCASSFGGSLGNTQYFGPGTRLTVL.

This clone was recorded only once. This sequence joins TRBV21-1 and TRBJ1-4; the table's D gene call, TRBD1, was not cross checked with the DNA. TRBV21-1 is recorded as a pseudogene. This CDR3 contains 15 residues. CDR3 sequence: CASSTRQGANEKLFF. DNA for the CDR3: TGTGCCAGCAGCACCAGACAGGGGGCGAATGAAAAACTGTTTTTT.

This chain connects TRBV30 to TRBJ2-2; a weak D match, TRBD2 (7 bases). The germline CDR1 and CDR2 sequences are GTSNPN and SVGIG (reference sequence). The CDR3 is 15 amino acids. V gave up 0 bases and J gave up 7 bases, with 15 bases separating them. CDR3 region: CAWSVGGGPVGELFF. In DNA, the CDR3 is TGTGCCTGGAGTGTAGGGGGAGGGCCGGTCGGGGAGCTGTTTTTT.

V and J are TRBV7-9 and TRBJ1-1; no definite D call. Germline CDR1 and CDR2: SEHNR and FQNEAQ (reference sequence). Trimming left V 1 base short and J 5 bases short, with 8 bases between. The CDR3 has 13 residues. The CDR3: CASSLGPETEAFF. CDR3 sequence (DNA): TGTGCCAGCAGCTTAGGGCCGGAAACTGAAGCTTTCTTT.

The chain uses TRBV19 and TRBJ2-3; 7 nucleotides agree with TRBD1. Trimming at V came to 3 bases and at J to 1 base, leaving 13 bases not matched to a gene. The CDR3 spans 18 residues. The V gene's germline CDR1 is LNHDA and CDR2 SQIVND (reference sequence). The CDR3 protein is CASSIEYRGISGTDTQYF. In DNA, the CDR3 is TGTGCCAGTAGTATCGAATACAGGGGAATCAGCGGCACAGATACGCAGTATTTT.

V and J are TRBV6-4 and TRBJ2-1; 11 nucleotides agree with TRBD2. The CDR3 is 13 amino acids. The germline CDR1 and CDR2 sequences are MRHNA and SNTAGT. After removal of 6 bases from V and 12 bases from J, the junction contained 7 bases not matched to a gene. Written as DNA, the CDR3 is TGTGCCAGCAGCCCAACTAGCGGGAGTACGCAGTTCTTC. It yields the protein CASSPTSGSTQFF.

This rearrangement joins TRBV10-3 to TRBJ2-7, with a possible D match to TRBD2 (7 bases). Germline CDR1 ENHRY, CDR2 SYGVKD. Deletions cut 3 bases from V and 2 bases from J, with 14 bases between. The CDR3 has 15 residues. The CDR3 region has the DNA TGTGCCATCAGTGAAGGGGGGGCGCGCACCTACGAGCAGTACTTC. This sequence encodes CAISEGGARTYEQYF.

The gene calls are TRBV5-1 and TRBJ2-5; the D gene is possibly TRBD1 (5 bases). V was clipped by 0 bases and J by 2 bases, with 8 bases between them. The germline V gene encodes CDR1 SGHRS and CDR2 YFSETQ. CDR3 length equals 14 residues. The CDR3 reads CASSLGQQQETQYF. For the CDR3, the DNA is TGCGCCAGCAGCTTGGGACAGCAACAAGAGACCCAGTACTTC.

V and J are TRBV6-5 and TRBJ2-7, with D possibly called TRBD1 or TRBD2 (5 bases each). Germline V gene data show CDR1 as MNHEY and CDR2 as SVGAGI. This CDR3 has 14 residues. V dropped 6 bases and J dropped 1 base, with 13 bases sitting between them. As DNA, the CDR3 is TGTGCCAGCAGCCCTCGGGACGGGTCCTACGAGCAGTACTTC. It is translated as CASSPRDGSYEQYF.

The CDR3 nucleotides read TGTGCCAGCAGCTTCGGACTAGCGGGTATTGAGCAGTTCTTC. Its protein is CASSFGLAGIEQFF. The chain joins TRBV11-2 to TRBJ2-1, with TRBD2 identical over 11 bases. Losses at the gene ends were 3 bases for V and 9 bases for J; bases not matched to a gene: 4. This CDR3 comprises 14 residues. Per germline, CDR1 SGHAT and CDR2 FQNNGV.

This chain links TRBV10-3 with TRBJ1-1, with unresolved D. CDR3 length equals 13 residues. Germline CDR1 and CDR2: ENHRY and SYGVKD. Trimming left V 0 bases short and J 5 bases short, with 7 bases between. CDR3 coding DNA: TGTGCCATCAGTGAGTCTAGGGAAACTGAAGCTTTCTTT. Translated: CAISESRETEAFF.

This chain joins TRBV6-4 and TRBJ2-1, with TRBD2 identical over 12 bases. The V and J ends lost 3 bases and 4 bases, in that order; junction bases with no gene match: 4. The CDR3 has 16 amino acids. CDR1 is MRHNA and CDR2 is SNTAGT in the germline V gene. The CDR3 region has the DNA TGTGCCAGCAGTGAGCAACTAGCGGGAGGATACAATGAGCAGTTCTTC. Translated: CASSEQLAGGYNEQFF.

This chain links TRBV7-9 with TRBJ2-7, with TRBD1 matching 7 bases. CDR3 length equals 16 residues. With V trimmed by 6 bases and J by 1 base, 12 bases remained unmatched. Germline CDR1 is SEHNR and CDR2 is FQNEAQ (reference sequence). The chain's CDR3 is CASSSRPGQSSYEQYF. CDR3 sequence (DNA): TGTGCCAGCAGTTCAAGACCGGGACAGAGTTCCTACGAGCAGTACTTC.

This chain uses TRBV30 with TRBJ2-1, with D perhaps TRBD2 (6 bases). Trimming pared 1 base from V and 6 bases from J, leaving 13 bases between. Germline V CDR1 and CDR2: GTSNPN, SVGIG (reference sequence). The length of the CDR3 is 14 residues. CDR3 DNA sequence: TGTGCCTGGAGTGCGGGAGTGAGAGGCAATGAGCAGTTCTTC. Translation gives CAWSAGVRGNEQFF.

This rearrangement joins TRBV6-1 to TRBJ1-5, with D maybe TRBD1 (5 bases). V was cut by 0 bases and J by 5 bases, with 8 bases left in between. Germline V gene sequence: CDR1 MNHNS, CDR2 SASEGT. The CDR3 is made up of 14 amino acids. This CDR3 is CASSEAGGYQPQHF. The CDR3 DNA sequence: TGTGCCAGCAGTGAAGCGGGGGGGTATCAGCCCCAGCATTTT.

This clone has only a few counts. The V and J genes are TRBV7-6 and TRBJ2-5; D perhaps matches TRBD2 (5 bases). The V gene's germline CDR1 is SGHVS and CDR2 FNYEAQ. This CDR3 is 11 amino acids long. Trimming pared 5 bases from V and 5 bases from J, leaving 6 bases between. The CDR3 region has the DNA TGTGCCAGCAGCCGCGGGGAGACCCAGTACTTC. Translating gives CASSRGETQYF. Full variable domain (rest looked up from reference TRBV7-6 and TRBJ2-5): GAGVSQSPRYKVTKRGQDVALRCDPISGHVSLYWYRQALGQGPEFLTYFNYEAQQDKSGLPNDRFSAERPEGSISTLTIQRTEQRDSAMYRCASSRGETQYFGPGTRLLVL.

This clone was counted once. The V gene is TRBV20-1, the J gene TRBJ2-5; perhaps TRBD1 as D (5 bases). The germline CDR1 and CDR2 sequences are DFQATT and SNEGSKA (reference sequence). The CDR3 has 11 amino acids. Trimming stripped 4 bases from V and 7 bases from J, with 10 bases between. CDR3 region: CSAIQGGTQYF. As DNA, the CDR3 is TGCAGTGCTATCCAGGGCGGGACCCAGTACTTC.

The V gene is TRBV27, the J gene TRBJ2-3; D could derive from TRBD1 or TRBD2 (7 bases each). This CDR3 is 13 amino acids long. Trimming shortened V by 8 bases and J by 5 bases, and 14 bases separated the two germline ends. Germline values: CDR1 MNHEY, CDR2 SMNVEV (reference sequence). The CDR3 here is CASAQGRGDTQYF. The CDR3 DNA sequence: TGTGCCAGCGCACAGGGGAGGGGAGATACGCAGTATTTT.